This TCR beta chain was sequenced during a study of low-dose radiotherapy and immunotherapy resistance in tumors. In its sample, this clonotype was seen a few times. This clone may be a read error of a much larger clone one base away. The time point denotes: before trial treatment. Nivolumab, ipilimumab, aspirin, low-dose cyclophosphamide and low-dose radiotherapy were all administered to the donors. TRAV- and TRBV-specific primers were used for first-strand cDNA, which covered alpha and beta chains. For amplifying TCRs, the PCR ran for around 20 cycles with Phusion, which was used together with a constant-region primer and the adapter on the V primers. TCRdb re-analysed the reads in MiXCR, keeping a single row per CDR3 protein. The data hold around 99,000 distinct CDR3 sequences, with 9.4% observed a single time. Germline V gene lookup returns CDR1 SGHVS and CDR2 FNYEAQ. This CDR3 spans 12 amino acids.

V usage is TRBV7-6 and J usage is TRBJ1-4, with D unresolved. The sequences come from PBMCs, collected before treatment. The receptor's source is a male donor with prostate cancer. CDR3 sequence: CASSSLGEKQFF. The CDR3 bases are TGTGCCAGCAGCTCCCTTGGTGAAAAACAGTTTTTT.